What follows is one TCR beta chain and its context. It has no known antigen specificity. No base qualities exist here, and no much larger clone lies one base off it. TCR alpha and beta chain libraries were amplified separately from the second PCR step onward. The CMV status of each donor was determined by measuring IFNgamma production from CD4+ T cells after fresh PBMCs had been stimulated overnight with CMV viral lysate. Miltenyi beads were used first to positively select CD4 T cells, and CD8 T cells were then positively selected from the CD4-negative fraction. Cells stained for CD3, CD4, CD8, CD45RA, CD27 and a live/dead dye were sorted on a BD Aria II into four subsets by CD45RA and CD27. A few healthy volunteers provided blood, and the blood of each volunteer was split into CD4 and CD8 T cells and then into four differentiation subsets. Roughly 0.11 L of peripheral blood was collected from each donor, and PBMC were isolated by Ficoll-Paque PLUS density-gradient centrifugation. Sorted cells were lysed in RLT buffer, and RNA was extracted with a Qiagen RNeasy kit and stored at -80°C.

The entry originates in a study of naive and memory T cell subsets (dated by TCRdb to the late 2010s). For the wider study: The study applied an open-source, UMI-based TCR alpha and beta sequencing pipeline to sorted naive and memory peripheral blood T cell subsets. RNA was DNase-treated and reverse transcribed with TCR constant-region primers, mostly using SuperScript III. Complete agreement was observed between the functional CMV T cell responses and the IgG serology results. Overall study outcomes, separate from this receptor: In both CD4 and CD8 cells, the Gini index increased while Shannon and inverse Simpson diversity decreased from naive through CM, EM and EMRA. No ground truth was available to validate the repertoire findings for the naive and memory subsets. After error correction, only a single occurrence was seen for over 95% of naive TCR sequences, so much steeper abundance distributions were produced than in memory subsets. RNA-based TCR counts may be influenced by expression changes linked to T cell activation and differentiation. TCR abundance followed a power law whose exponent differed between naive and memory subsets but was consistent across the three individuals. Single alpha or beta chain sequences, rather than paired alpha/beta receptors, were used to define clonotypes.

To prepare the library, UMI-ligation and nested PCR was applied. The beta constant-region primer consisted of an equimolar mixture of two oligonucleotides that together covered TRBC1 and TRBC2. A single-stranded oligonucleotide bearing the SP2 primer plus a 12-nucleotide UMI was ligated onto the 3' end of the cDNA by T4 RNA ligase 1. Four rounds of PCR were used to amplify ligated cDNA, with nested alpha and beta constant-region primers being used together with the SP2 primer. Incubation of the ligation reaction was carried out at 16 degrees C for roughly 19-25 hours. PCR2 was usually performed as a SYBR Green qPCR and halted at a preset threshold so that over-amplification would not occur. Every purification after the first one was done using Agencourt AMPure XP magnetic beads. Library quantification was done by Qubit, followed by a TapeStation check on which the main peak was expected at around 650 bp. Pooled libraries were sequenced on an Illumina MiSeq using v2 2x251 paired-end kits, and typically roughly 0.85-2 million reads were obtained per sample. Each sample's library went into the pool at roughly 4 nM, and about 4.5-7.5% PhiX was added to help with cluster recognition. Concerning the study's data processing: Using tag matching that tolerated one base-pair mismatch, Decombinator assigned V and J genes to FASTQ reads that had been processed by Demultiplexor. Collapsinator used UMIs to correct both sequencing errors and frequency errors arising from PCR heterogeneity. TCRs were translated and CDR3s were extracted from the conserved cysteine to the FGXG phenylalanine by CDR3Translator, with non-productive sequences being flagged. Repertoires were subsampled to equal numbers of UMI-defined TCRs before Gini, Shannon entropy and inverse Simpson indices were calculated. Within the linear range, a power law was fitted by maximum likelihood to the distributions of clonotype abundance. Similar UMI counts, unique TCR numbers and clonal distributions were obtained with the pipeline and with MIGEC on one naive CD8 sample. Repertoires were searched for approximately 7,000 CMV-associated CDR3 sequences compiled from VDJdb and a published dataset. TCRdb reprocessed the public reads (quality trimming at Q25 with fastp, clone calling with MiXCR) and kept in-frame beta chains. Merged by CDR3 protein, the rows form single entries marked with the most common genes and DNA. Here the V and J calls rest on TCRdb's processing, not on the authors' analysis. For this sample the table gives tens of thousands of distinct CDR3 sequences, of which around 12% were detected only once. In total, the top ten clones hold 0.75% to 1% of the sample.

The CDR3 runs 11 residues from the cysteine to the phenylalanine. Left in the record is the CDR3 DNA by itself, 33 bases read in frame from the first base. As encoded in the germline V gene (reference sequence), CDR1 is DFQATT while CDR2 is SNEGSKA. The junction shows trimming of 7 bases on V and 1 base on J, plus 7 bases between the germline ends. This clonotype was obtained from a human donor in good health. The rearranged chain carries TRBV20-1 and TRBJ1-1, with no confident D gene call. Material for sequencing was central memory CD4+ T cells from blood. This sample's cell subset or site label indicates: central memory, CD45RA- CD27+. For the CDR3, the sequence is CSVTTNTEAFF. In nucleotide form, the sequence is TGCAGTGTAACCACGAACACTGAAGCTTTCTTT.